The 9 T cell receptor beta chains listed next were all sequenced from one sample in a study of Ad26.COV2.S vaccination and SARS-CoV-2 variants. The protocol was immunoSEQ multiplex PCR, while the TCRdb copy is restricted to in-frame clones and leaves out a portion. Of about 140,000 clones listed, more than 80% are singletons. The sample consisted of peripheral blood, taken after recovery from COVID-19. The receptors come from a human donor who had recovered from COVID-19.

V and J are TRBV20-1 and TRBJ2-3; D is uncertain. V was cut by 3 bases and J by 1 base, with 17 bases left in between. This CDR3 has 16 residues. CDR1 and CDR2 (germline): DFQATT, SNEGSKA (reference sequence). The CDR3 sequence is CSASTYNPVGTDTQYF. CDR3 DNA sequence: TGCAGTGCTAGTACTTACAACCCAGTTGGCACAGATACGCAGTATTTT.

V is TRBV2 and J is TRBJ2-3, with D perhaps TRBD1 (5 bases). Germline assignment: CDR1 SNHLY and CDR2 FYNNEI. V dropped 6 bases and J dropped 1 base, with 11 bases sitting between them. This CDR3 contains 14 residues. The CDR3 reads CASRYRTRTDTQYF. Written as DNA, the CDR3 is TGTGCCAGCAGGTACAGGACACGCACAGATACGCAGTATTTT.

A few counts support this clone. The gene calls are TRBV3-1 (or the pseudogene TRBV3-2) and TRBJ2-2, with TRBD1 as a possible D gene (6 bases). CDR1 is LGHDT and CDR2 is YNNKEL in the germline V gene (reference sequence). The CDR3 covers 18 residues. The V and J ends lost 6 bases and 5 bases respectively, with 25 bases between them. The CDR3 loop reads CASSPLALHRVLTGELFF. The DNA for the CDR3 is TGTGCCAGCAGTCCCTTAGCACTACACAGGGTGTTGACCGGGGAGCTGTTTTTT.

The count of this clone is one. This rearrangement joins TRBV4-3 to TRBJ2-1, with a weak D call TRBD1 (5 bases). V was shortened by 0 bases and J by 6 bases, with 9 bases between the two germline ends. The CDR3 is 14 amino acids. CDR1 and CDR2 (germline): LGHNA, YSLEER. The CDR3 sequence: CASSQDLGLNEQFF. In DNA form, the CDR3 reads TGCGCCAGCAGCCAAGATCTGGGGCTCAATGAGCAGTTCTTC.

J is TRBJ2-4 and V is TRBV10-1; maybe TRBD2 (5 bases). The germline V gene has CDR1 WNHNN and CDR2 SYGVQD (reference sequence). The CDR3 runs to 14 residues. The ends were cut back, 2 bases at V and 0 bases at J, with 5 bases in the middle. The CDR3 nucleotides read TGCGCCAGCAGTGAGGAGGGAGCCAAAAACATTCAGTACTTC. Protein: CASSEEGAKNIQYF.

This chain connects TRBV4-3 to TRBJ1-4; 9 bases map to TRBD1. V trimming: 1 base; J trimming: 12 bases; junction bases outside the gene matches: 9. Germline CDR1 reads LGHNA; CDR2 reads YSLEER. The length of the CDR3 is 15 residues. CDR3 bases: TGCGCCAGCAGCCAAGCCGGGACAGGGCTTTGGCAACTGTTTTTT. Translating gives CASSQAGTGLWQLFF.

The chain employs TRBV19 and TRBJ1-1; a possible D gene is TRBD1 (6 bases). This CDR3 comprises 16 residues. Trimming pared 5 bases from V and 5 bases from J, leaving 21 bases between. Germline V gene sequence: CDR1 LNHDA, CDR2 SQIVND (reference sequence). DNA of the CDR3: TGTGCCAGTAGTCCCGGGACAAGGGGCTGGGGGACTGAAGCTTTCTTT. The encoded protein is CASSPGTRGWGTEAFF. Looking up the rest from reference TRBV19 and TRBJ1-1 gives the full variable domain: DGGITQSPKYLFRKEGQNVTLSCEQNLNHDAMYWYRQDPGQGLRLIYYSQIVNDFQKGDIAEGYSVSREKKESFPLTVTSAQKNPTAFYLCASSPGTRGWGTEAFFGQGTRLTVV.

The chain recombines TRBV12-5 with TRBJ1-1, with TRBD1 matching over 7 bases. This CDR3 comprises 13 residues. The germline gives CDR1 LGHNT, CDR2 FRNRAP. V lost 10 bases and J lost 2; bases outside the gene matches: 7. The CDR3 coding sequence is TGTGCTACTACGGACAGGCCAAACACTGAAGCTTTCTTT. Its translation: CATTDRPNTEAFF.

This clone was observed a handful of times. The chain carries TRBV18 and TRBJ2-5; D might be TRBD1 (6 bases). CDR1 is KGHSH, CDR2 LQKENI, per germline. V dropped 7 bases and J dropped 1 base, with 10 bases sitting between them. The CDR3 runs 13 residues. The CDR3 bases are TGTGCCAGCTTCGGGACACCCCAAGAGACCCAGTACTTC. Amino acids: CASFGTPQETQYF.